A single sample is the source of the 23 T cell receptor beta chains below, sequenced in a study of metastatic and nonmetastatic thyroid tumors. MiXCR re-clonotyped the PCR reads for TCRdb. The sample carries about 59,000 clones, about 17% recorded once. All patients reached thyroid surgery having received no treatment beforehand. What was sequenced was blood. These receptors were obtained from a male donor with papillary thyroid cancer or a benign thyroid nodule (not recorded which). Some clones in this sample may be carry-over from other donors' samples.

This clone was counted many times. This may come from a read error, since a much larger clone is one base off. Lacking the conserved final phenylalanine or tryptophan, this CDR3 likely reflects a read error. The rearrangement uses TRBV5-1 and TRBJ1-1, with D maybe TRBD1 (6 bases). This CDR3 comprises 15 residues. V lost 0 bases, J lost 1 base, and 10 bases lay in between. Germline values: CDR1 SGHRS, CDR2 YFSETQ. CDR3 loop: CASSLEAGANTEAFL. For the CDR3, the DNA is TGCGCCAGCAGCTTGGAAGCAGGGGCGAACACTGAAGCTTTCCTT.

This clone occurred many times. The chain has TRBV7-2 and TRBJ2-5; tentatively, D is TRBD2 (6 bases). The CDR3 is 14 amino acids. Germline V gene data show CDR1 as SGHTA and CDR2 as FQGNSA. Between the trimmed V and J ends, which lost 5 bases and 2 bases, there was a span of 12 bases. CDR3 sequence: CASSLSGSQETQYF. For the CDR3, the DNA is TGTGCCAGCAGCCTTAGCGGATCTCAAGAGACCCAGTACTTC.

This clone was recorded at least ten times. The V gene is TRBV6-1, the J gene TRBJ2-7, with unresolved D. The CDR3 totals 17 residues. In germline, CDR1 is MNHNS, CDR2 SASEGT. V lost 0 bases to trimming and J lost 3 bases, with 18 bases between them. The CDR3 sequence is CASSEALPREPNYEQYV. In DNA, the CDR3 is TGTGCCAGCAGTGAAGCGTTACCTAGAGAGCCCAACTACGAGCAGTACGTC.

This clone was observed many times. This sequence joins TRBV24-1 and TRBJ2-1; D gene uncertain. Trimming pared 6 bases from V and 4 bases from J, leaving 15 bases between. The CDR3 sequence is 15 residues long. In germline, CDR1 is KGHDR, CDR2 SFDVKD. The CDR3 coding sequence is TGTGCCACCAGTACCACGTTGGTTGGGTACAATGAGCAGTTCTTC. Translation: CATSTTLVGYNEQFF.

This clone has a count of ten or more. The CDR3 reads CASSSRTGGVNGGYTF. For the CDR3, the DNA is TGTGCCAGCAGCTCGCGGACAGGCGGGGTTAACGGGGGCTACACCTTC. The chain employs TRBV11-2 and TRBJ1-2; 7 bases match TRBD1. The V and J ends lost 4 bases and 8 bases, in that order; junction bases with no gene match: 16. Germline CDR1 reads SGHAT; CDR2 reads FQNNGV. CDR3 length: 16 residues.

This clone showed up many times. This rearrangement joins TRBV6-2 or TRBV6-3 to TRBJ2-5, with D possibly being TRBD2 (6 bases). CDR3 size: 16 residues. Trimming stripped 5 bases from V and 5 bases from J, with 21 bases between. Germline V CDR1 and CDR2: MNHEY, SVGEGT. CDR3: CASSHPAGTAGETQYF. As DNA, the CDR3 is TGTGCCAGCAGTCACCCGGCCGGGACGGCGGGGGAGACCCAGTACTTC.

There are many counts of this clone. The rearrangement uses TRBV7-9 and TRBJ2-1; 10 nucleotides agree with TRBD2. Germline V gene lookup returns CDR1 SEHNR and CDR2 FQNEAQ (reference sequence). The length of the CDR3 is 15 residues. V trimming: 3 bases; J trimming: 9 bases; junction bases outside the gene matches: 8. The CDR3 loop reads CASSFPSGSRREQFF. The CDR3 region has the DNA TGTGCCAGCAGCTTCCCTAGCGGGAGCCGGCGTGAGCAGTTCTTC.

The sample holds many counts of this clone. This sequence joins TRBV13 and TRBJ1-3; possibly TRBD1 for D (6 bases). The CDR3 loop spans 15 amino acids. CDR1 is PRHDT and CDR2 is FYEKMQ in the germline V gene (reference sequence). Trimming took off 8 bases at V and 0 bases at J, with 14 bases between the two ends. The CDR3: CASQQGPSSGNTIYF. CDR3 DNA sequence: TGTGCCAGCCAACAGGGCCCATCCTCTGGAAACACCATATATTTT.

This clone was counted many times. The chain has TRBV7-3 and TRBJ2-3; D not certain. Between the trimmed V and J ends, which lost 5 bases and 8 bases, there was a span of 11 bases. Germline V gives CDR1 SGHTA, CDR2 FQGTGA. There are 12 residues in the CDR3. The CDR3 coding sequence is TGTGCCAGCAGCCCGGATCTCACTACGCAGTATTTT. Protein: CASSPDLTTQYF.

This clone was counted ten times or more. The chain couples TRBV5-1 to TRBJ2-2; 7 bases map to TRBD1. In germline, CDR1 is SGHRS, CDR2 YFSETQ. Trimming at V came to 4 bases and at J to 5 bases, leaving 11 bases not matched to a gene. There are 16 residues in the CDR3. CDR3 DNA sequence: TGCGCCAGCAGCATACCCAAACAGGGGTTAACCGGGGAGCTGTTTTTT. Translated, it gives CASSIPKQGLTGELFF.

The rearrangement uses TRBV7-3 and TRBJ2-5; 10 bases are a match to TRBD2. Unmatched junction bases numbered 14, after V lost 5 bases and J lost 5 bases. Germline assignment: CDR1 SGHTA and CDR2 FQGTGA. The CDR3 has 17 residues. In nucleotides, the CDR3 is TGTGCCAGCAGCCCAACCGGGACTAGCGTGGGAGCTGAGACCCAGTACTTC. The encoded protein is CASSPTGTSVGAETQYF. The variable domain in full, with the rest retrieved from reference TRBV7-3 and TRBJ2-5, is GAGVSQTPSNKVTEKGKYVELRCDPISGHTALYWYRQSLGQGPEFLIYFQGTGAADDSGLPNDRFFAVRPEGSVSTLKIQRTERGDSAVYLCASSPTGTSVGAETQYFGPGTRLLVL.

The rearrangement uses TRBV9 and TRBJ2-1; 8 positions agree with TRBD2. The CDR3 runs to 15 residues. The V segment lost 4 bases and the J segment 9 bases; nucleotides outside the gene matches: 12. Germline CDR1 SGDLS, CDR2 YYNGEE. Written as DNA, the CDR3 is TGTGCCAGCAGCTCACCGGGACTAGGTATCCGTGAGCAGTTCTTC. It codes for CASSSPGLGIREQFF.

On this clone itself: Relative to the germline gene, one junction end is altered; a read error may explain this. The chain uses TRBV6-1 and TRBJ1-5, with a tentative D call TRBD1 (6 bases). CDR3 length equals 16 residues. CDR1 and CDR2 from the germline V gene are MNHNS and SASEGT. The CDR3 is CASSEWLTGSNHPQHF. The CDR3 DNA reads as TGTGCCAGCAGTGAATGGCTTACAGGGAGCAATCATCCCCAGCATTTT.

This sequence joins TRBV6-1 and TRBJ2-7; D gene ambiguous. The germline gives CDR1 MNHNS, CDR2 SASEGT. The CDR3 is made up of 11 amino acids. Trimming shortened V by 11 bases and J by 7 bases, and 15 bases separated the two germline ends. The CDR3 here is CARPWPREQYF. The CDR3 region has the DNA TGTGCCCGACCGTGGCCGCGAGAGCAGTACTTC.

The sample holds many counts of this clone. V usage is TRBV13 and J usage is TRBJ2-3; 12 nucleotides agree with TRBD2. The CDR3 sequence is 19 residues long. The V gene's germline CDR1 is PRHDT and CDR2 FYEKMQ (reference sequence). V lost 5 bases and J lost 5; bases outside the gene matches: 17. Here the CDR3 reads CASSAKMKGLAGDKDTQYF. As DNA, the CDR3 is TGTGCCAGCAGCGCAAAGATGAAGGGACTAGCGGGTGATAAAGATACGCAGTATTTT.

This clone was counted at least ten times. The chain links TRBV28 to TRBJ2-3, with 11 positions matching TRBD2. The J segment lost 3 bases and the V segment lost 9 bases, leaving 2 bases of the junction unmatched. CDR1 is MDHEN and CDR2 is SYDVKM in the germline V gene. The CDR3 sequence is 13 residues long. CDR3 loop: CASSGGATDTQYF. The CDR3 nucleotides are TGTGCCAGTAGCGGGGGGGCAACAGATACGCAGTATTTT.

In its sample, this clone was seen many times. The chain combines TRBV6-1 with TRBJ1-5; D unclear. Germline CDR1 and CDR2: MNHNS and SASEGT. Trimming took off 6 bases at V and 1 base at J, with 7 bases between the two ends. There are 13 residues in the CDR3. The CDR3 sequence: CASRGWSNQPQHF. The CDR3 nucleotides are TGTGCCAGCAGAGGGTGGAGCAATCAGCCCCAGCATTTT.

This clone occurred a few times. V usage is TRBV12-3 or TRBV12-4 and J usage is TRBJ2-2; the match to TRBD1 covers 8 bases. The CDR3 sequence is 16 residues long. V was pared by 5 bases and J by 1 base, with 6 bases of the junction left unmatched. In DNA, the CDR3 is TGTGCCAGCAGTATCGGACAGGGACAGAACACCGGGGAGCTGTTTTTT. This gives the protein CASSIGQGQNTGELFF.

This clone showed up many times. The rearrangement joins TRBV6-2 or TRBV6-3 to TRBJ2-2; 7 nucleotides line up with TRBD1. The CDR3 is 14 amino acids. The germline V gene has CDR1 MNHEY and CDR2 SVGEGT. Trimming removed 5 bases from V and 3 bases from J; junction bases left unmatched: 3. The CDR3 bases are TGTGCCAGCAGTAGGGGGCCCGACACCGGGGAGCTGTTTTTT. Translated: CASSRGPDTGELFF.

On this clone itself: Being one base from a much bigger clone, this may be a read error. The chain employs TRBV7-9 and TRBJ2-7, with TRBD1 matching 8 bases. V shed 8 bases and J 1 base; nucleotides not matched to a gene: 7. CDR1 is SEHNR, CDR2 FQNEAQ, per germline (reference sequence). This CDR3 is built from 14 residues. CDR3 DNA sequence: TGTGCCAGCGGACAGGGCTTTTTATCCTACGAGCAGTACTTC. This translates into CASGQGFLSYEQYF.

This clone occurred many times. Other DNA sequences within the sample encode an identical CDR3. The V and J genes are TRBV24-1 and TRBJ2-3; D is perhaps TRBD2 (6 bases). CDR3 length: 16 amino acids. The V end was cut by 10 bases, the J end by 2 bases, with 21 bases between. CDR1 and CDR2 from the germline V gene are KGHDR and SFDVKD. CDR3 in amino acids: CATLPGSGLPTDTQYF. CDR3 nucleotide sequence: TGTGCCACGCTCCCGGGATCGGGACTCCCCACAGATACGCAGTATTTT.

This clone was counted ten times or more. The rearrangement uses TRBV3-1 and TRBJ2-6; TRBD2 might be the D (5 bases). The CDR3 sequence is 15 residues long. CDR1 and CDR2 (germline): LGHDT, YNNKEL (reference sequence). Between the trimmed V and J ends, which lost 6 bases and 2 bases, there was a span of 11 bases. CDR3 in DNA: TGTGCCAGCAGTAGCGTTCTAGCTGGGGCCAACGTCCTGACTTTC. This encodes CASSSVLAGANVLTF.

This clone was seen ten or more times. The chain employs TRBV9 and TRBJ2-5; D may match TRBD1 or TRBD2 (5 bases each). This CDR3 is 13 amino acids long. V lost 1 base and J lost 3, with 7 bases in between. Germline assignment: CDR1 SGDLS and CDR2 YYNGEE. The CDR3 DNA follows: TGTGCCAGCAGCGTACGGGACGAAGAGACCCAGTACTTC. Translation: CASSVRDEETQYF. Looking up the rest from reference TRBV9 and TRBJ2-5 gives the full variable domain: DSGVTQTPKHLITATGQRVTLRCSPRSGDLSVYWYQQSLDQGLQFLIQYYNGEERAKGNILERFSAQQFPDLHSELNLSSLELGDSALYFCASSVRDEETQYFGPGTRLLVL.